Sequencing of this T cell receptor (beta chain) was carried out in a study of blood T cell repertoires in COVID-19. The overall study: COVID-19 samples, acute and convalescent, were from the United States, Italy and Spain. The analysed material was cDNA or gDNA that came from T cells, B-cell-depleted T cells, or PBMCs.

The CDR3 loop spans 14 amino acids. V dropped 0 bases and J dropped 9 bases, with 12 bases sitting between them. Germline CDR1 SGHAT, CDR2 FQNNGV. Original data processing: It was from reference gene primer amplification that nucleated cell counts were estimated. Produced via immunoSEQ multiplex PCR; TCRdb's table is partial and in-frame only. Clone size and V and J calls were adopted from that table, with D and trimming inferred from the DNA. This sample has under 250,000 clones; around 84% occur once, and the top ten carry approximately 7.2%. This clone was picked up one time. This chain links TRBV11-2 with TRBJ1-5; D uncertain. The clonotype comes from a woman in her 70s with active or convalescent COVID-19. The material sequenced was peripheral blood. The CDR3 sequence is CASSLENTRTPQHF. The CDR3 nucleotides read TGTGCCAGCAGCTTAGAGAATACGCGAACGCCCCAGCATTTT.